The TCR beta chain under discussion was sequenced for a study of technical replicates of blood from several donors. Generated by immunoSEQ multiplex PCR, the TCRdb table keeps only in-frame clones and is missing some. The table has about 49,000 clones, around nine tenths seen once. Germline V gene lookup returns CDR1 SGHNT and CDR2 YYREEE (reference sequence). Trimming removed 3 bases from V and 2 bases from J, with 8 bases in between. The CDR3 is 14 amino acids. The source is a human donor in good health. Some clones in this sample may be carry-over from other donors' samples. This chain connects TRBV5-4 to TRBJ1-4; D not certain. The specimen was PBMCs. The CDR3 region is CASSSVGTNEKLFF. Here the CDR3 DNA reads TGTGCCAGCAGCTCGGTCGGGACTAATGAAAAACTGTTTTTT.